This TCR beta chain derives from a study of CD8 T cells in ankylosing spondylitis. This clonotype was recorded at least ten times. The antigen is not known. The CDR3 contains 15 residues. The trim removed 3 bases at V and 1 base at J, leaving 2 bases unmatched. Looked up from germline, CDR1 is SGHRS and CDR2 is YFSETQ. TCRdb fed the 5' RACE reads into MiXCR, producing one record per CDR3 protein. The table records about 360,000 distinct CDR3 sequences, roughly 14% of them present only once. Study observations and caveats: A motif in TCR beta, a set of fewer than ten highly homologous variants, appeared characteristic of ankylosing spondylitis blood. Reactive arthritis synovial fluid and blood were previously reported to contain some motif variants.

The chain has TRBV5-1 and TRBJ2-2; 8 bases line up with TRBD2. The receptor was derived from a male donor with ankylosing spondylitis or in good health (not recorded which). What was sequenced was blood, either unsorted or a sorted T cell fraction (not recorded which). The CDR3, as DNA: TGCGCCAGCAGCTCCACTAGCGGGAACACCGGGGAGCTGTTTTTT. Protein sequence: CASSSTSGNTGELFF.